Listed below are T cell receptor beta chains from one sample, sequenced in a study of cytomegalovirus exposure and HLA in healthy donors. Assay used: immunoSEQ multiplex PCR; TCRdb lists only in-frame clones, some missing. This table holds some 150,000 clones, just over 70% found once. Sequencing was carried out using PBMCs. The source of these receptors is a woman aged 30 to 39 in good health and CMV-seronegative. Each CDR3 is given with its conserved first and last residue. A row's size may be missing; if present it is once, few, many or a size class.

clone_size j_call v_call cdr3_aa
- TRBJ2-1 TRBV4-2 CASSQERRLNEQFF
once TRBJ1-5 TRBV6-5 CASSYGREQPQHF
few TRBJ1-3 TRBV5-1 CASSLAGGSGNTIYF
- TRBJ2-1 TRBV29-1 CSVEEGQGTAQFF
- TRBJ2-5 TRBV27 CASSLSLGGIQETQYF
- TRBJ2-2 TRBV19 CASSPSGTGELFF
few TRBJ2-3 TRBV9 CASSVARADTQYF
few TRBJ2-5 TRBV5-4 CASSLQSEETQYF
- TRBJ2-5 TRBV11-1 CASSLVSGQQETQYF
- TRBJ1-6 TRBV27 CASSFSQGPLHF
- TRBJ1-4 TRBV6-6 CASRETGDKGELFF
- TRBJ1-4 TRBV5-1 CASSFAGGPDEKLFF
- TRBJ2-7 TRBV4-1 CASSQDLAGSYEQYF
- TRBJ1-1 TRBV5-1 CASSPYRLTEGGAFF
- TRBJ2-5 TRBV12-1 CASSPGTSGLGETQYF
- TRBJ1-6 TRBV2 CASSGQGIDSPLHF
- TRBJ1-4 TRBV2 CASSEGAFREKLFF
few TRBJ2-1 TRBV7-9 CASSQGCWQFF
- TRBJ2-3 TRBV7-6 CASSPQGLGDTQYF
- TRBJ2-1 TRBV5-4 CASSPPDREIGFF
- TRBJ1-2 TRBV6-5 CASSSRGGYGYTF
- TRBJ2-5 TRBV9 CASSVDGGPETQYF
few TRBJ2-3 TRBV9 CASSPRLAGTDTQYF
- TRBJ1-5 TRBV5-8 CASSVQGRLQPQHF
- TRBJ2-1 TRBV6-5 CASSPTSGRGTGQFF
- TRBJ1-1 TRBV18 CASSLANTEAFF
few TRBJ1-6 TRBV6-1 CASSGQGFIPLHF
few TRBJ2-1 TRBV10-3 CAISEGSGSDSYNEQFF
few TRBJ2-1 TRBV5-1 CASREGRGLKGYNEQFF
few TRBJ1-5 TRBV10-3 CASAGRGNQPQHF
- TRBJ2-7 TRBV19 CASQPSGSSYEQYF
- TRBJ1-2 TRBV11-2 CASSWYGTGGDYTF
- TRBJ2-1 TRBV5-1 CASSYSGTGLNEQFF
- TRBJ1-2 TRBV28 CASSSKPTGGPHGYTF
- TRBJ2-7 TRBV5-6 CASSSWTSGAF
once TRBJ1-5 TRBV11-1 CASSSSGGGDQPQHF
- TRBJ1-1 TRBV19 CASSDSSRGTTEAFF
- TRBJ1-1 TRBV5-1 CASSYYEGTEAFF
few TRBJ2-3 TRBV5-1 CASSLAKRSLAESIDTDTQYF
- TRBJ2-7 TRBV5-1 CASSWGGQGASYEQYF
- TRBJ1-4 TRBV7-2 CASTPRLAATNEKLFF
- TRBJ1-2 TRBV6-6 CASSRSPDRGYGYTF
- TRBJ2-4 TRBV19 CASRATGLAKNIQYF
- TRBJ2-1 TRBV27 CASSSYTGISRNEQFF
- TRBJ2-5 TRBV2 CATGGREGETQYF
- TRBJ2-5 TRBV5-1 CASSGPETQYF
- TRBJ2-1 TRBV2 CASSEALPGDHNEQFF
- TRBJ2-2 TRBV5-1 CASSLGGPLTGELFF
- TRBJ1-5 TRBV28 CASSPDRLNQPQHF
- TRBJ2-1 TRBV25-1 CASSEALARDTEQFF
few TRBJ1-2 TRBV6-6 CASSYTVGGGYGYTF
- TRBJ2-7 TRBV30 CAWSRSGTSGYEQYF
- TRBJ2-4 TRBV6-1 CASSERVRGNYIQYF